This is a list of T cell receptor beta chains from one sample in a study of PD-1 blockade in classical Hodgkin lymphoma. TCRdb keeps only in-frame clones here, not all; method: immunoSEQ multiplex PCR. Of some 58,000 clones detected, around 90% appear once; the ten largest clones hold around 8%. Sequencing used peripheral blood mononuclear cells (PBMCs), obtained before the fourth cycle of nivolumab. The receptor source for this set is a human donor with classical Hodgkin lymphoma. CDR3s include the opening cysteine and the closing phenylalanine or tryptophan. A D gene is named only where the DNA matches it firmly. Some rows mark clone size as missing; the rest say once, few, many or name a class of expanded clone.

cdr3_aa cdr3_nt j_call d_call clone_size v_call
CASSPGLAGGHEQYF TGTGCCAGCAGCCCTGGACTAGCGGGAGGCCACGAGCAGTACTTC TRBJ2-7 TRBD2 . TRBV14
CASRALAGGPNEQFF TGTGCCAGCAGGGCACTAGCGGGGGGTCCCAATGAGCAGTTCTTC TRBJ2-1 TRBD2 . TRBV2
CASSEDGTGYLYEQYF TGTGCCAGCAGCGAAGATGGGACAGGCTACCTCTACGAGCAGTACTTC TRBJ2-7 TRBD1 . TRBV9
CASRGSGNTIYF TGCGCCAGCAGGGGATCTGGAAACACCATATATTTT TRBJ1-3 . . TRBV4-1
CASSQAETQYF TGTGCCAGCAGCCAAGCGGAGACCCAGTACTTC TRBJ2-5 . . TRBV14
CASSSQGPRGAFF TGTGCCAGCAGCTCACAGGGGCCTCGCGGAGCTTTCTTT TRBJ1-1 TRBD1 few TRBV7-9
CASSQDPGSSGGELFF TGTGCCAGCAGCCAAGATCCCGGGAGTAGTGGCGGGGAGCTGTTTTTT TRBJ2-2 . . TRBV4-2
CASSLTTTGTYEQYF TGTGCCAGCAGTTTAACCACGACAGGGACCTACGAGCAGTACTTC TRBJ2-7 TRBD1 . TRBV27
CASSLLLRDRAEAFF TGTGCCAGCAGTTTACTCCTCCGGGACAGGGCGGAAGCTTTCTTT TRBJ1-1 TRBD1 . TRBV6-5
CASSPKGGTNYGYTF TGTGCCAGCAGCCCCAAGGGGGGTACTAACTATGGCTACACCTTC TRBJ1-2 . . TRBV9
CASSPTQDGYEQYF TGTGCCAGCAGCCCCACTCAGGACGGCTACGAGCAGTACTTC TRBJ2-7 . . TRBV7-9
CASSLASVGEQYF TGTGCCAGCAGCTTGGCCTCTGTTGGTGAGCAGTACTTC TRBJ2-7 . . TRBV5-4
CASSIGQGFNQPQHF TGTGCCAGTAGTATAGGACAGGGGTTCAATCAGCCCCAGCATTTT TRBJ1-5 TRBD1 . TRBV19
CAISTEERSTGELFF TGTGCCATCAGTACAGAGGAGCGTTCCACCGGGGAGCTGTTTTTT TRBJ2-2 . . TRBV10-3
CASSLVLTAPTEAFF TGCGCCAGCAGCTTGGTGCTTACAGCTCCCACTGAAGCTTTCTTT TRBJ1-1 . . TRBV5-1
CASRAIGSGRDEQYF TGCGCCAGCCGAGCGATCGGGAGCGGGAGGGACGAGCAGTACTTC TRBJ2-7 TRBD2 once TRBV10-2
CASSFGVVASYEQYF TGTGCCAGCAGCTTCGGGGTGGTGGCATCCTACGAGCAGTACTTC TRBJ2-7 . . TRBV7-9
CASSFGGARDADTQYF TGTGCCAGCAGTTTTGGGGGGGCAAGAGATGCGGATACGCAGTATTTT TRBJ2-3 . . TRBV2
CASSLSGANVLTF TGTGCCAGCAGCCTGTCTGGGGCCAACGTCCTGACTTTC TRBJ2-6 . . TRBV6-5
CAISPGGGTGELFF TGTGCCATCAGCCCAGGGGGGGGAACCGGGGAGCTGTTTTTT TRBJ2-2 . . TRBV10-3
CASSFPPGLAGGPFYF TGTGCCAGCAGCTTCCCTCCGGGACTAGCGGGAGGGCCCTTTTACTTC TRBJ2-4 TRBD2 . TRBV7-9
CASSLAGIAEKLFF TGCGCCAGCAGCTTGGCTGGTATTGCTGAAAAACTGTTTTTT TRBJ1-4 . . TRBV5-1
CASSWGGGSYNEQFF TGTGCCAGCAGTTGGGGCGGGGGCTCCTACAATGAGCAGTTCTTC TRBJ2-1 TRBD2 . TRBV6-5
CASSVRGETQYF TGTGCCAGCAGTGTCCGAGGAGAGACCCAGTACTTC TRBJ2-5 . . TRBV6-1
CASSPIADTYEQYF TGTGCCAGCAGCCCAATCGCTGACACCTACGAGCAGTACTTC TRBJ2-7 . . TRBV27
CATSREVSGVEQYF TGTGCCACCAGCAGAGAGGTGTCAGGGGTCGAGCAGTACTTC TRBJ2-7 . . TRBV15
CASSPRGQGRYEQYF TGTGCCAGCAGCCCAAGAGGACAGGGCCGATACGAGCAGTACTTC TRBJ2-7 TRBD1 . TRBV5-4